This T cell receptor beta chain originates from a study of shared clonotypes between healthy human individuals. Each unsorted sample relied on 100 million or so PBMCs as its source of genomic DNA. This clone was observed once. V dropped 8 bases and J dropped 3 bases, with 7 bases sitting between them. The CDR3 covers 12 residues. Looked up from germline, CDR1 is MNHNY and CDR2 is SVGAGI (reference sequence). Genomic DNA (from each subset) was split evenly across several immunoSEQ plates. Replicate PCRs for unsorted PBMC used approximately 320 ng DNA (about 30,000 T cell genomes). Here immunoSEQ multiplex PCR was the method, and the copy in TCRdb shows in-frame clones only, minus some. In the table there are about 560,000 clones, around 80% of which are singletons.

This receptor was taken from a woman in her thirties or forties in good health. Some clones in this sample may be carry-over from other donors' samples. Sequenced material: PBMCs. V and J are TRBV6-6 and TRBJ2-2; D is perhaps TRBD2 (5 bases). CDR3 loop: CASGLYTGELFF. CDR3 nucleotides: TGTGCCAGCGGACTGTACACCGGGGAGCTGTTTTTT.